This TCR beta chain derives from a study of T cell responses to AZD1222 COVID-19 vaccine. Overall study results and limits: Most donors were white British and more were female, and clonal diversity was possibly underestimated. Variant regions that are unmutated are reportedly the target of nearly half of spike-specific TCRs. Mapped onto spike, vaccine-associated CD4 TCRs spanned it and were dominant at 160-218 and 743-854.

Germline CDR1 reads KGHDR; CDR2 reads SFDVKD. V dropped 6 bases and J dropped 8; count of bases not matched to a gene: 2. The CDR3 is 11 amino acids. For this clone: Antigen specificity is unknown.

Here immunoSEQ multiplex PCR was the method, and the copy in TCRdb shows in-frame clones only, minus some. The sample includes 150,000 to 200,000 clones, roughly 94% of them seen just once. Material: peripheral blood, obtained on day 0 of AZD1222 vaccination. This chain uses TRBV24-1 with TRBJ1-2; 7 positions agree with TRBD1. This TCR was sampled from an adult in good health. CDR3 residues: CATSRGLGYTF. DNA of the CDR3: TGTGCCACCAGTAGGGGGCTAGGCTACACCTTC.